This T cell receptor (beta chain) appears in the sequencing data of a study of T cells in Graves' hyperthyroidism and ophthalmopathy (dated by TCRdb to between 2018 and 2020). With regard to the full study: Peripheral blood was collected at initial diagnosis, before any treatment. The paper reports TCR Vbeta CDR3 sequencing of fewer than 150 peripheral blood samples: 43 ophthalmopathy, fewer than 80 hyperthyroidism and around 17 progressor patients. In over five Graves' hyperthyroidism patients, the study also compared T-cell repertoires from thyroid tissue with T-cell repertoires from blood. To identify distinguishing TCR V-J signatures, a discovery cohort of around 100 patients was used, comprising 40 to 45 with Graves' ophthalmopathy and around 60 with stable Graves' hyperthyroidism. The roughly 90 discovery patients were divided at random into training and test sets in a 7:3 ratio. After sampling, hyperthyroidism patients received methimazole starting at 30 mg daily, and ophthalmopathy patients received high-dose intravenous methylprednisolone. Prospective prediction of ophthalmopathy was tested in an independent validation cohort of 18 to 20 hyperthyroidism patients and some 17 patients who later progressed to ophthalmopathy.

This clonotype has a count of ten or more. No antigen is known for it. No base quality values were provided; no much bigger clone lies one nucleotide off. Per the germline V gene, MNHNS is the CDR1 and SASEGT is the CDR2. V drops 5 bases and J drops 1 base, leaving 8 bases in between. Taken from cysteine to phenylalanine, the CDR3 has 13 residues. Only CDR3 DNA remains: 39 bases, in frame from the first base. Stable Graves' hyperthyroidism was defined as no progression to ophthalmopathy during 18 months of follow-up. Hyperthyroidism patients were newly diagnosed, with disease duration under 2 months, and aged 18 to 65 years. Exclusion was applied to patients with uncontrolled infections, other autoimmune diseases, pregnancy or lactation. Diagnoses relied on clinical symptoms, serum thyroxine and TRAb, thyroid ultrasound and orbital computed tomography. Ficoll-Paque density gradient centrifugation was used to isolate PBMCs from about 9 ml of fresh peripheral blood. Trizol reagent was used to extract total RNA, and RNA quality was then checked on an Agilent 2100 Bioanalyzer.

TCR beta CDR3 regions were amplified from RNA transcripts. A first-round RT-PCR of the TCR CDR3 used the HTBI primer set with the Qiagen OneStep RT-PCR kit. A second multiplex PCR round built the libraries, followed by size selection and purification. Paired-end sequencing of the libraries was performed with 100 bp reads on an Illumina HiSeq2000. In the paper's pipeline: Raw data were processed with SOAPnuke, discarding reads with adapters, uncalled bases, mean Phred below 15, or no exact constant-primer or identifier match. COPE v1.2.5 was used to merge the high-quality paired reads, and each unique nucleotide sequence was defined as a clonotype. Clonotypes were aligned to IMGT TRBV, TRBD and TRBJ reference segments using MiTCR v1.1. The analysis included only V-J combinations with a frequency above 0.0001, which together covered approximately 99% of the repertoires. The TCS score was defined as the ratio of F50 (clonal expansion) to E x V (chaos), calculated using BLOSUM62-based TCRdist between CDR3 peptides within each V-J. Welch's t-statistics and random forest reduced around 520 V-J features to 10 to 15, which were used in a naive Bayes classifier (R e1071). The public reads were quality trimmed at Q25 with fastp and then assembled into clones with MiXCR by TCRdb, keeping productive beta chains. Rows matching on CDR3 protein sequence are summarized as one entry with the most common DNA and genes. The V and J calls come from TCRdb's annotation, not from the publication. The sample has approximately 530,000 distinct CDR3 sequences on record, roughly a sixth of them singletons. Together, the top ten hold 18% of the sample.

General study outcomes and caveats: Sample size was not statistically predetermined, and blinding of investigators to group allocation was not performed. In cross-validation, a model built on a 13 V-J signature told ophthalmopathy apart from stable hyperthyroidism with approximately 90% sensitivity and roughly 81% specificity, and in testing the same model reached 80%/75%. Most expanded thyroid clonotypes (frequency above 0.001) were also detected in blood, a finding suggesting that blood repertoires may reflect thyroid immune responses. In validation, progression to ophthalmopathy was predicted by the model with around 70% sensitivity and roughly 76% specificity, a median of 6.5 months before onset.

This clonotype was obtained from a woman under 30 with Graves' hyperthyroidism. The sample consisted of blood. The chain uses TRBV6-1 and TRBJ2-5; no D gene can be assigned with confidence. The CDR3 region reads CASSPRFQETQYF. The DNA reads as follows: TGTGCCAGCAGTCCGCGGTTCCAAGAGACCCAGTACTTC.